The entry below describes one T cell receptor beta chain. Original handling: Quantification of nucleated cells was approximated via reference gene primer amplification. Clones were sequenced by immunoSEQ multiplex PCR, and TCRdb holds only the in-frame ones, with some missing. For V, J and clone size, that table is used; D and trimming come from the DNA. The table includes more than 250,000 clones, approximately 85% detected once. This record comes from a study of blood T cell repertoires in COVID-19. Study-level background: Italy, Spain and the United States were the sources of the convalescent and acute COVID-19 samples.

Germline V CDR1 and CDR2: LNHDA, SQIVND (reference sequence). CDR3 length: 16 amino acids. Trimming removed 5 bases from V and 7 bases from J; junction bases left unmatched: 13. This receptor was obtained from a man in his fifties or sixties with active or convalescent COVID-19. The sequencing sample was made of peripheral blood. The rearrangement links TRBV19 to TRBJ1-1; the match to TRBD1 covers 10 bases. The CDR3: CASSPGQGDRFVEAFF. CDR3 DNA: TGTGCCAGTAGTCCTGGACAGGGGGATAGGTTTGTTGAAGCTTTCTTT.